The text below deals with one TCR beta chain. Trimming stripped 2 bases from V and 4 bases from J, with 12 bases between. The germline V gene has CDR1 MGHDK and CDR2 SYGVNS. This CDR3 has 15 residues. This sample stems from a study of PD-1 blockade in classical Hodgkin lymphoma. Profiling relied on immunoSEQ multiplex PCR, and the TCRdb table lists in-frame clones only, not all of them. The data contain fewer than 30,000 clones, approximately 82% of them singletons. Every single patient, without exception, relapsed after autologous stem cell transplantation, and brentuximab vedotin exposure varied. This clonotype was obtained from a human donor with classical Hodgkin lymphoma. Here the sequenced sample was peripheral blood mononuclear cells (PBMCs), taken before the second cycle of nivolumab. The J gene is TRBJ1-3, the V gene TRBV25-1, with D perhaps matching TRBD1 (6 bases). DNA for the CDR3: TGTGCCAGCAGTGAACCAGGGGCAAGGGGAAACACCATATATTTT. Translating gives CASSEPGARGNTIYF.